The source of this TCR beta chain is a study of blood T cell repertoires in COVID-19. Whole-study context: Acute and convalescent COVID-19 samples came from the United States, Italy and Spain. PBMCs, B-cell-depleted T cells, or T cells provided the cDNA or gDNA that made up the material.

In the original workflow: Reference gene primers were amplified, and this amplification served to estimate nucleated cell counts. The repertoire was sequenced with immunoSEQ multiplex PCR; TCRdb's copy has only in-frame clones and lacks some. V and J calls and clone size come straight from that table; D and trimming were deduced from the DNA. Of about 120,000 clones listed, approximately 90% are singletons. Germline V lookup: CDR1 SGHVS, CDR2 FNYEAQ. With 5 bases clipped from V and 4 bases from J, the junction kept 14 bases outside the gene matches. The CDR3 consists of 18 residues. The sequenced sample was peripheral blood. The chain has TRBV7-6 and TRBJ2-2; 9 bases map to TRBD2. The source is a human donor in a cohort sampled during active COVID-19. The CDR3 loop reads CASSPHFSGSDGTGELFF. The CDR3 nucleotides read TGTGCCAGCAGCCCCCATTTTAGCGGGAGCGACGGCACCGGGGAGCTGTTTTTT.